A single sample gave rise to the 9 T cell receptor beta chains below, sequenced in a study of blood T cell dynamics during melanoma immunotherapy. The time point is: pre-treatment baseline. The data were produced by immunoSEQ multiplex PCR, yet TCRdb's version contains in-frame clones alone and is incomplete. Of about 4,200 clones listed, about 85% are singletons. The sample in question was blood, obtained from a patient treated with checkpoint blockade. The receptor source for this set is a human donor with melanoma.

This sequence joins TRBV7-6 and TRBJ1-2; TRBD1 matches at 8 bases. V was pared by 4 bases and J by 6 bases, with 7 bases of the junction left unmatched. CDR1 SGHVS and CDR2 FNYEAQ come from the germline V gene. The CDR3 contains 14 residues. This CDR3 is CASSSAGQGNGYTF. For the CDR3, the DNA is TGTGCCAGCAGCTCAGCCGGACAGGGCAATGGCTACACCTTC.

The J gene is TRBJ2-5, the V gene TRBV7-2; 9 bases are shared with TRBD1. The junction had 11 bases not matched to a gene; V was cut back by 1 base and J by 5 bases. Germline V gives CDR1 SGHTA, CDR2 FQGNSA. This CDR3 is built from 17 residues. CDR3 in DNA: TGTGCCAGCAGCTTAGGAATAACAGGGGGCGTCGGGGAGACCCAGTACTTC. Translated: CASSLGITGGVGETQYF. The complete variable domain, with remaining parts taken from reference TRBV7-2 and TRBJ2-5, reads GAGVSQSPSNKVTEKGKDVELRCDPISGHTALYWYRQSLGQGLEFLIYFQGNSAPDKSGLPSDRFSAERTGGSVSTLTIQRTQQEDSAVYLCASSLGITGGVGETQYFGPGTRLLVL.

This clone was picked up one time. The chain links TRBV29-1 to TRBJ1-3, with 8 bases aligning to TRBD1. The V gene's germline CDR1 is SQVTM and CDR2 ANQGSEA. This CDR3 has 14 amino acids. The J segment lost 4 bases and the V segment lost 5 bases, leaving 7 bases of the junction unmatched. The chain's CDR3 is CSVHQGAGGNTIYF. The CDR3 DNA is TGCAGCGTTCATCAGGGGGCCGGGGGAAACACCATATATTTT. The full variable domain, with the rest looked up from reference TRBV29-1 and TRBJ1-3, is SAVISQKPSRDICQRGTSLTIQCQVDSQVTMMFWYRQQPGQSLTLIATANQGSEATYESGFVIDKFPISRPNLTFSTLTVSNMSPEDSSIYLCSVHQGAGGNTIYFGEGSWLTVV.

The genes are TRBV7-2 and TRBJ2-7, with D uncertain. V gave up 5 bases and J gave up 2 bases, with 16 bases separating them. The CDR3 totals 15 residues. From germline, CDR1 is SGHTA and CDR2 FQGNSA. CDR3 residues: CASSPRLRSTYEQYF. Here the CDR3 DNA reads TGTGCCAGCAGCCCCCGTCTTCGGAGTACCTACGAGCAGTACTTC.

This sequence joins TRBV7-8 and TRBJ1-5; D unresolved. Germline lookup yields CDR1 SGHVS and CDR2 FQNEAQ. The V end lost 0 bases, the J end lost 5 bases, and 8 bases lay between the germline ends. CDR3 length: 14 amino acids. The chain's CDR3 is CASSLARAHQPQHF. For the CDR3, the DNA is TGTGCCAGCAGCTTAGCGCGGGCGCATCAGCCCCAGCATTTT.

The rearrangement links TRBV19 to TRBJ1-2; 7 bases map to TRBD1. V lost 6 bases and J lost 1; bases outside the gene matches: 8. CDR3 size: 15 residues. Germline values: CDR1 LNHDA, CDR2 SQIVND (reference sequence). The CDR3 sequence is CASRDRDRLNYGYTF. The DNA of the CDR3 is TGTGCCAGTAGGGACCGGGACAGACTTAACTATGGCTACACCTTC.

J is TRBJ2-7 and V is TRBV7-2; D is possibly TRBD1 or TRBD2 (6 bases each). V lost 3 bases to trimming and J lost 1 base, with 16 bases between them. The CDR3 length is 16 residues. Germline CDR1 SGHTA, CDR2 FQGNSA. CDR3 protein: CASSFGGSGLSYEQYF. CDR3 in DNA: TGTGCCAGCAGCTTCGGGGGCAGTGGGCTTTCCTACGAGCAGTACTTC. Drawing the rest from reference TRBV7-2 and TRBJ2-7, the complete variable domain is GAGVSQSPSNKVTEKGKDVELRCDPISGHTALYWYRQSLGQGLEFLIYFQGNSAPDKSGLPSDRFSAERTGGSVSTLTIQRTQQEDSAVYLCASSFGGSGLSYEQYFGPGTRLTVT.

The V and J genes are TRBV28 and TRBJ2-7; no clear D gene. The CDR3 runs 14 residues. Germline V gene lookup returns CDR1 MDHEN and CDR2 SYDVKM. The V end lost 5 bases, the J end lost 4 bases, and 15 bases lay between the germline ends. CDR3 in amino acids: CASSLDGNLYEQYF. In DNA, the CDR3 is TGTGCCAGCAGTCTGGACGGTAACCTGTACGAGCAGTACTTC. Full variable domain (remainder filled in from reference TRBV28 and TRBJ2-7): DVKVTQSSRYLVKRTGEKVFLECVQDMDHENMFWYRQDPGLGLRLIYFSYDVKMKEKGDIPEGYSVSREKKERFSLILESASTNQTSMYLCASSLDGNLYEQYFGPGTRLTVT.

The genes are TRBV2 and TRBJ1-1; D is unclear. This CDR3 has 13 amino acids. Between the trimmed V and J ends, which lost 4 bases and 2 bases, there was a span of 8 bases. CDR1 is SNHLY and CDR2 is FYNNEI in the germline V gene. The DNA for the CDR3 is TGTGCCAGCAGTGGGCAGCTCAACACTGAAGCTTTCTTT. It is translated as CASSGQLNTEAFF.